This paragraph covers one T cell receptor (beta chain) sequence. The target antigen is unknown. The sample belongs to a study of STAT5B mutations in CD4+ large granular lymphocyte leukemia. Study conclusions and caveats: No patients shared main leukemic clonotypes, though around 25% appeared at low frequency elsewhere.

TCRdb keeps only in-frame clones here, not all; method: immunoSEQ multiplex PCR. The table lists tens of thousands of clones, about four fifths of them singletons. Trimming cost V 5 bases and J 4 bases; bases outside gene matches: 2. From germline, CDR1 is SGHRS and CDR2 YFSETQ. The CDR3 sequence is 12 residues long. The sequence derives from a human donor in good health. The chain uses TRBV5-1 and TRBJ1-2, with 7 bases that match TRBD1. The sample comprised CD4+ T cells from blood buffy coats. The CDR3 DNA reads TGCGCCAGCAGACAGGGGTCCTATGGCTACACCTTC. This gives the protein CASRQGSYGYTF.